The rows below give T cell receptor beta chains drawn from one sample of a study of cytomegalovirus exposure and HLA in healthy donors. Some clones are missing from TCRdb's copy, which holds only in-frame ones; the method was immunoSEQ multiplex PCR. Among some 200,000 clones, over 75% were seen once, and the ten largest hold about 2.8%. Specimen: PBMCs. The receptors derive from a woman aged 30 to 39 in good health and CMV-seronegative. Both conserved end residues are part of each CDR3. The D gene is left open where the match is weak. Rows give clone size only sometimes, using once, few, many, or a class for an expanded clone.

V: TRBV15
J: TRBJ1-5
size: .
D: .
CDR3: CATSRDKGKSNQPQHF
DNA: TGTGCCACCAGCAGAGATAAGGGGAAAAGCAATCAGCCCCAGCATTTT

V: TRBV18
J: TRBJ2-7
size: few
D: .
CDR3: CASSPPGSYEQYF
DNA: TGTGCCAGCTCACCACCCGGCTCCTACGAGCAGTACTTC

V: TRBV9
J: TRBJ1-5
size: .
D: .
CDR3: CASSVTGLGQPQHF
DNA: TGTGCCAGCAGCGTAACAGGCCTCGGGCAGCCCCAGCATTTT

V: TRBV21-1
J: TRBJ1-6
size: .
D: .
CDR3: CASSKAGGTGGARVPYNSPLHF
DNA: TGTGCCAGCAGCAAAGCCGGCGGGACAGGGGGCGCAAGGGTACCCTATAATTCACCCCTCCACTTT

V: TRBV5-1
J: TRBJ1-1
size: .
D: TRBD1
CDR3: CASTVMADRGKNTEAFF
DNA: TGCGCAAGCACCGTGATGGCGGACAGGGGAAAGAACACTGAAGCTTTCTTT

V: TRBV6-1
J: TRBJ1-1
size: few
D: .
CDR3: CASSEGGTALMNTEAFF
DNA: TGTGCCAGCAGTGAAGGAGGGACTGCGCTCATGAACACTGAAGCTTTCTTT

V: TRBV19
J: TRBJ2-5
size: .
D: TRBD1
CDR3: CASSMGGIPGQGGTQYF
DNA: TGTGCCAGTAGCATGGGGGGCATACCGGGACAGGGAGGGACCCAGTACTTC

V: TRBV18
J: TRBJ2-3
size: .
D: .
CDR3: CASSPYTDTQYF
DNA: TGTGCCAGCTCACCATACACAGATACGCAGTATTTT

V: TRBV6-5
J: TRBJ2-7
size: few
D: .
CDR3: CASSYSVAGRIHEQYF
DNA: TGTGCCAGCAGTTACTCGGTGGCAGGGAGGATCCACGAGCAGTACTTC

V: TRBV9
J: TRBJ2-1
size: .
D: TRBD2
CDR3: CASSGVAGALGEQFF
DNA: TGTGCCAGCAGCGGGGTAGCGGGAGCCCTCGGTGAGCAGTTCTTC

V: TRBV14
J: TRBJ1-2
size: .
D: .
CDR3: CASSQVTGTSYGYTF
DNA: TGTGCCAGCAGCCAAGTAACAGGGACAAGCTATGGCTACACCTTC

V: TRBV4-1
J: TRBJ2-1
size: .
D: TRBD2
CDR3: CASSQELGLAGYNEQFF
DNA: TGCGCCAGCAGCCAAGAATTGGGACTAGCGGGATACAATGAGCAGTTCTTC

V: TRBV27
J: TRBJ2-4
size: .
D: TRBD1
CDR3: CASSSDRAAKNIQYF
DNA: TGTGCCAGCAGTTCCGACAGGGCAGCCAAAAACATTCAGTACTTC

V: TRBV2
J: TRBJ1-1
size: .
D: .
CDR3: CASSQGSTEAFF
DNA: TGTGCCAGCTCTCAGGGCAGCACTGAAGCTTTCTTT

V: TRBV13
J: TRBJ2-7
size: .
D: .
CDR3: CASSPDTGSYEQYF
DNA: TGTGCCAGCAGCCCCGACACTGGTTCCTACGAGCAGTACTTC

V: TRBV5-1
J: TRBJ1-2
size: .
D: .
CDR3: CASSPLTGYGYTF
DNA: TGCGCCAGCAGCCCCCTGACGGGTTATGGCTACACCTTC

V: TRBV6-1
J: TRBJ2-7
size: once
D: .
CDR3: CASTGGQINYEQYF
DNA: TGTGCCAGCACCGGGGGACAGATCAACTACGAGCAGTACTTC

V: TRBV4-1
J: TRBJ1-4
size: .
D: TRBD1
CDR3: CASSQEGTGFEKLFF
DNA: TGCGCCAGCAGCCAAGAGGGGACAGGGTTTGAAAAACTGTTTTTT

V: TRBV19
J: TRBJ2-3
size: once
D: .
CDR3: CASSLLLLDTAQYF
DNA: TGTGCCAGTAGCCTACTTTTGTTGGACACCGCGCAGTATTTT

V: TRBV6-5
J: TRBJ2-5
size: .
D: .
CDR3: CASSSLGEFQETQYF
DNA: TGTGCCAGCAGTTCACTCGGGGAGTTCCAAGAGACCCAGTACTTC

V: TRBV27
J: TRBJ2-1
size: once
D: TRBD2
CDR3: CASSLSGRTYNEQFF
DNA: TGTGCCAGCAGTTTGAGCGGGAGAACCTACAATGAGCAGTTCTTC

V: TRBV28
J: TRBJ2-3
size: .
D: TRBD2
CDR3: CASSLSGTGGFTDTQYF
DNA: TGTGCCAGCAGCCTAAGCGGGACCGGGGGTTTCACAGATACGCAGTATTTT

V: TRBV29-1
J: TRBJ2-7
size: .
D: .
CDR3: CSVGQNLKSEQYF
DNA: TGCAGCGTTGGACAGAATTTAAAGAGCGAGCAGTACTTC

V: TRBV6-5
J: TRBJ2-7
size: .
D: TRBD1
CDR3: CASSFRDRYYEQYF
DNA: TGTGCCAGCAGTTTCCGGGACAGGTACTACGAGCAGTACTTC

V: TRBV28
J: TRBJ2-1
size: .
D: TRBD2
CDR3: CASSALSGSSYNEQFF
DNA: TGTGCCAGCAGTGCCCTTAGCGGGAGCTCCTACAATGAGCAGTTCTTC

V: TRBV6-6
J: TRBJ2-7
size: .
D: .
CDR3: CASSFDRAYEQYF
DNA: TGTGCCAGCAGCTTCGACAGAGCCTACGAGCAGTACTTC

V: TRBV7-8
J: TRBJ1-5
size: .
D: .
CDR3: CASSLVPGDGNQPQHF
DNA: TGTGCCAGCAGCTTAGTGCCAGGGGATGGCAATCAGCCCCAGCATTTT

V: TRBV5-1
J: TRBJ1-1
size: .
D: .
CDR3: CASSLKGSGTEAFF
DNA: TGCGCCAGCAGCTTGAAGGGCTCGGGAACTGAAGCTTTCTTT

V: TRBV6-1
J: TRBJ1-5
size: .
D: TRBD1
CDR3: CASSTWTGLNQPQHF
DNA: TGTGCCAGCAGTACTTGGACAGGGCTAAATCAGCCCCAGCATTTT

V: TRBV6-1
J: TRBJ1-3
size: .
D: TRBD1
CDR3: CASSTGTGGNTIYF
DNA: TGTGCCAGCAGTACCGGGACAGGGGGAAACACCATATATTTT

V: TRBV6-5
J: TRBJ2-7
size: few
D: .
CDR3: CASSYSLQNEQYF
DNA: TGTGCCAGCAGTTACTCTCTCCAGAACGAGCAGTACTTC

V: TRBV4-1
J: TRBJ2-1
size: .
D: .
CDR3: CASSQEPLGGINEQFF
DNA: TGCGCCAGCAGCCAAGAGCCACTAGGCGGGATAAATGAGCAGTTCTTC

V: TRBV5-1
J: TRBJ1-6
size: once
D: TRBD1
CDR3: CASSLGTAYNSPLHF
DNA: TGCGCCAGCAGCTTAGGGACAGCCTATAATTCACCCCTCCACTTT

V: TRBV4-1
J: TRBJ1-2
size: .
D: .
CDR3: CASSQSRGHSKGDYGYTF
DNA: TGCGCCAGCAGCCAATCTAGAGGACACTCAAAGGGTGACTATGGCTACACCTTC

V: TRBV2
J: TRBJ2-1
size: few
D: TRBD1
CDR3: CASSAPGQVQFF
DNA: TGTGCCAGCAGTGCTCCGGGACAGGTGCAGTTCTTC